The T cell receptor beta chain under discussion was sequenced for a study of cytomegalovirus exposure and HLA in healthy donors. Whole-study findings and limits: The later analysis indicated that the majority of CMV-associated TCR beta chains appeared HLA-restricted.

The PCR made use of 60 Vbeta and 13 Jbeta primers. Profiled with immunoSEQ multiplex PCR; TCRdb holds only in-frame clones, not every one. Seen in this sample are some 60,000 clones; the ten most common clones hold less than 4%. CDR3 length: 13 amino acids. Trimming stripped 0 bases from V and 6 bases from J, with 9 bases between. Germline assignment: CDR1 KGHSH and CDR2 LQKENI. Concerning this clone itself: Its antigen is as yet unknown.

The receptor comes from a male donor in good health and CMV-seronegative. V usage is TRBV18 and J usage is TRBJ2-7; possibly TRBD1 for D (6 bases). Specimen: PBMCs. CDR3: CASSPPSGVEQYF. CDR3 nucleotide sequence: TGTGCCAGCTCACCACCGTCAGGGGTCGAGCAGTACTTC.